Listed here are 27 T cell receptor beta chains from one sample, sequenced in a study of T cells expressing NK-cell markers. TCRdb reprocessed the 5' RACE reads and reports one entry per CDR3 protein, with no DNA. Listed are hundreds of thousands of distinct CDR3 sequences; less than 4.5% falls within the top ten. The sample was blood T cells: a sorted CD56 or NKG2C T cell subset, CD4+ or CD8+ T cells, or bulk PBMC T cells (not recorded which). The source is a man between 18 and 29 years old in good health.

This rearrangement joins TRBV20-1 to TRBJ2-5; TCRdb calls TRBD1, which cannot be checked without DNA. This CDR3 has 14 residues. Germline V gene data show CDR1 as DFQATT and CDR2 as SNEGSKA (reference sequence). The CDR3 protein is CSARRGDAEETQYF.

This chain joins TRBV12-3 or TRBV12-4 and TRBJ2-2; TCRdb's D gene call, TRBD2, goes unchecked for lack of DNA. The CDR3 sequence is 18 residues long. The CDR3 loop reads CASSALVRLDSNTGELFF.

The rearrangement uses TRBV29-1 and TRBJ2-1; TCRdb picks TRBD2, but there is no DNA to check that call. The V gene's germline CDR1 is SQVTM and CDR2 ANQGSEA. This CDR3 has 12 residues. CDR3 sequence: CSVDPGGNEQFF.

The CDR3 loop reads CSGGVGETQYF. The V gene is TRBV29-1, the J gene TRBJ2-5; the D call of TRBD1 rests on TCRdb alone, since no DNA is present to check it. Germline values: CDR1 SQVTM, CDR2 ANQGSEA. The CDR3 runs to 11 residues.

The chain's CDR3 is CSVSTGLGSPLHF. The chain uses TRBV29-1 and TRBJ1-6; the D call from TCRdb, TRBD1, cannot be confirmed without DNA. CDR1 and CDR2 from the germline V gene are SQVTM and ANQGSEA. The CDR3 is 13 residues long.

The chain carries TRBV5-1 and TRBJ2-5; TCRdb's D call of TRBD1 is untestable without DNA. Germline CDR1 and CDR2: SGHRS and YFSETQ. The length of the CDR3 is 13 residues. The CDR3 protein is CASSFDRLETQYF.

The chain joins TRBV11-2 to TRBJ2-7; TCRdb's assignment of TRBD1 cannot be checked, as there is no DNA. CDR1 is SGHAT and CDR2 is FQNNGV in the germline V gene. The CDR3 extends over 15 amino acids. The CDR3 spells CASSVTGQPSYEQYF.

The chain links TRBV28 to TRBJ2-4; TCRdb names TRBD1, which stays unverified in the absence of DNA. This CDR3 region has 19 residues. Germline CDR1 is MDHEN and CDR2 is SYDVKM. The CDR3 loop reads CASSPNRDRGFLAKNIQYF.

Here the CDR3 reads CASRLQGTIYEQYF. This chain links TRBV6-2 or TRBV6-3 with TRBJ2-7; absent DNA, TCRdb's TRBD1 call cannot be checked. CDR1 and CDR2 from the germline V gene are MNHEY and SVGEGT. This CDR3 region has 14 residues.

The gene calls are TRBV12-3 or TRBV12-4 and TRBJ2-4; TCRdb picks TRBD1, but there is no DNA to check that call. The CDR3 runs to 15 residues. CDR3 loop: CASSLLQGRKNIQYF.

The rearrangement links TRBV27 to TRBJ2-5; the TRBD1 assignment by TCRdb is unverifiable without DNA. The length of the CDR3 is 14 residues. The germline V gene encodes CDR1 MNHEY and CDR2 SMNVEV (reference sequence). This chain's CDR3 is CASSLSRTGETQYF.

The chain recombines TRBV18 with TRBJ2-1. This CDR3 contains 18 residues. Germline CDR1 is KGHSH and CDR2 is LQKENI. CDR3 sequence: CASSPPFFSQSSYNEQFF.

This rearrangement joins TRBV10-2 to TRBJ1-5; lacking DNA, the TRBD1 call made by TCRdb goes unchecked. Germline CDR1 is WSHSY and CDR2 is SAAADI. The CDR3 totals 14 residues. CDR3 in amino acids: CASSDPARNQPQHF.

This rearrangement joins TRBV2 to TRBJ2-3; TCRdb's D call, TRBD2, is unchecked because there is no DNA. The CDR3 has 22 residues. The germline V gene has CDR1 SNHLY and CDR2 FYNNEI. CDR3 residues: CAISEPVSSFGWREGRADTQYF.

The J gene is TRBJ2-1, the V gene TRBV6-2 or TRBV6-3; TCRdb proposes TRBD1, but this gene call is untestable without DNA. Germline V gene sequence: CDR1 MNHEY, CDR2 SVGEGT. The CDR3 sequence is 15 residues long. The CDR3 loop reads CASSPWDREAGEQFF.

CDR3 amino acids: CASGNYINTGELFF. This chain joins TRBV12-3 or TRBV12-4 and TRBJ2-2. The length of the CDR3 is 14 residues.

The genes are TRBV7-8 and TRBJ2-1. This CDR3 is 15 amino acids long. CDR1 is SGHVS and CDR2 is FQNEAQ in the germline V gene. This CDR3 is CASSSAGYPYNEQFF. Filled out from reference TRBV7-8 and TRBJ2-1, the complete variable domain reads GAGVSQSPRYKVAKRGQDVALRCDPISGHVSLFWYQQALGQGPEFLTYFQNEAQLDKSGLPSDRFFAERPEGSVSTLKIQRTQQEDSAVYLCASSSAGYPYNEQFFGPGTRLTVL.

The rearrangement joins TRBV7-9 to TRBJ2-5. This CDR3 spans 11 amino acids. Germline V gives CDR1 SEHNR, CDR2 FQNEAQ (reference sequence). CDR3 protein: CASSVSETQYF.

J is TRBJ1-5 and V is TRBV18; TCRdb's D call, TRBD1, is unchecked because there is no DNA. From germline, CDR1 is KGHSH and CDR2 LQKENI. CDR3 length equals 15 residues. The CDR3: CASSRGTGIDQPQHF. Complete variable domain (other parts from reference TRBV18 and TRBJ1-5): NAGVMQNPRHLVRRRGQEARLRCSPMKGHSHVYWYRQLPEEGLKFMVYLQKENIIDESGMPKERFSAEFPKEGPSILRIQQVVRGDSAAYFCASSRGTGIDQPQHFGDGTRLSIL.

The chain links TRBV4-3 to TRBJ1-6. This CDR3 contains 17 residues. Germline CDR1 reads LGHNA; CDR2 reads YSLEER. The CDR3: CASSQDGGSSYNSPLHF.

The chain couples TRBV12-3 or TRBV12-4 to TRBJ2-1; the TRBD2 assignment by TCRdb is unverifiable without DNA. The CDR3 covers 12 residues. CDR3 amino acids: CASGTSNNEQFF.

The chain joins TRBV5-6 to TRBJ2-3; the TCRdb call, TRBD2, lacks DNA for checking. This CDR3 has 15 amino acids. In germline, CDR1 is SGHDT, CDR2 YYEEEE. The CDR3 is CASRGTGEGTDTQYF.

CDR3 amino acids: CASSPASQSTDTQYF. This rearrangement joins TRBV7-2 to TRBJ2-3. Germline V gene data show CDR1 as SGHTA and CDR2 as FQGNSA. The CDR3 consists of 15 residues. Drawing the rest from reference TRBV7-2 and TRBJ2-3, the complete variable domain is GAGVSQSPSNKVTEKGKDVELRCDPISGHTALYWYRQSLGQGLEFLIYFQGNSAPDKSGLPSDRFSAERTGGSVSTLTIQRTQQEDSAVYLCASSPASQSTDTQYFGPGTRLTVL.

V and J are TRBV7-3 and TRBJ2-2; TCRdb picks TRBD2, but there is no DNA to check that call. The CDR3 length is 19 residues. CDR1 and CDR2 from the germline V gene are SGHTA and FQGTGA. CDR3 region: CASSLYRLAGAANTGELFF.

The rearrangement links TRBV10-3 to TRBJ2-1; the TRBD2 assignment by TCRdb is unverifiable without DNA. Germline V lookup: CDR1 ENHRY, CDR2 SYGVKD. The CDR3 length is 13 residues. This CDR3 reads CAIRAGVANEQFF.

V gene TRBV24-1 combines with J gene TRBJ2-3; checking the TCRdb D call of TRBD2 is not possible without DNA. The CDR3 contains 15 residues. The germline V gene encodes CDR1 KGHDR and CDR2 SFDVKD. CDR3 in amino acids: CATSGLAGDGDTQYF.

The rearrangement links TRBV4-2 to TRBJ2-7. Germline V gene data show CDR1 as LGHNA and CDR2 as YNFKEQ. The CDR3 totals 13 residues. The CDR3 loop is CASSQELNSEQYF.